The sequence of this T cell receptor beta chain was determined in a study of blood T cell repertoires in COVID-19. Study context: Acute-phase and convalescent COVID-19 samples originated in the United States, Italy and Spain. From T cells, B-cell-depleted T cells, or PBMCs came the material, which was cDNA or gDNA.

Original handling: Amplification of reference gene primers provided the estimated nucleated cell counts. Clones were sequenced by immunoSEQ multiplex PCR, and TCRdb holds only the in-frame ones, with some missing. The V and J calls and the clone size are those of that table, but D and trimming were determined from the DNA. The repertoire holds 150,000 to 200,000 clones, with about 86% as singletons. Trimming took off 5 bases at V and 4 bases at J, with 12 bases between the two ends. This CDR3 contains 14 residues. Germline values: CDR1 SGHTA, CDR2 FQGNSA. The clonotype originates from a woman in her 70s with acute or convalescent COVID-19. The sample comprised peripheral blood. The chain combines TRBV7-2 with TRBJ1-3, with a possible D match to TRBD1 (5 bases). The chain's CDR3 is CASSPRGDGNTIYF. The CDR3 DNA follows: TGTGCCAGCAGCCCCCGGGGGGACGGAAACACCATATATTTT.